This is a list of T cell receptor beta chains from one sample in a study of identical twins. Each CDR3 protein gets one entry after TCRdb re-called the 5' RACE reads with MiXCR. The sample carries 210,000 or so distinct CDR3 sequences, around 15% recorded once. This sample was shared with a second study, whose subject was T cells expressing NK-cell markers.

The sample taken for sequencing was CD8+ T cells sorted from blood. The receptors stem from a woman between 18 and 29 years old in good health. Both conserved end residues are trimmed from each CDR3.

v_call: TRBV5-5; cdr3_aa: ASSSTWGQVYEQY
v_call: TRBV7-2; cdr3_aa: ASSLVAGPNGYT
v_call: TRBV9; cdr3_aa: ASSPTSGVDTGELF
v_call: TRBV27; cdr3_aa: ASSSTGYSNQPQH
v_call: TRBV12-3/TRBV12-4; cdr3_aa: ASSPLGTGEGAF
v_call: TRBV27; cdr3_aa: ATGLAVSSYEQY
v_call: TRBV7-9; cdr3_aa: ASSRNRHTGGNTEAF
v_call: TRBV27; cdr3_aa: ASIGYPGQGAGEQF
v_call: TRBV12-3/TRBV12-4; cdr3_aa: ASSSQGLGAETQY
v_call: TRBV7-9; cdr3_aa: ASSLATEGTNNEQF
v_call: TRBV6-2/TRBV6-3; cdr3_aa: ASSYDPWQNTGELF
v_call: TRBV9; cdr3_aa: ASSVLSGATNEKLF
v_call: TRBV9; cdr3_aa: ASSTGPEQY
v_call: TRBV9; cdr3_aa: ASSTRAAGAYNEQF
v_call: TRBV7-3; cdr3_aa: ASSPTVGGETQY
v_call: TRBV24-1; cdr3_aa: ATSGVTSGGNNEQF
v_call: TRBV20-1; cdr3_aa: SARYPGLSSYEQY
v_call: TRBV7-8; cdr3_aa: ASSFRDQGTDTQY
v_call: TRBV4-3; cdr3_aa: ASSQEDPPYEQY
v_call: TRBV20-1; cdr3_aa: SADQPADLAKNIQY
v_call: TRBV15; cdr3_aa: ATSRDWRTPIYEQY
v_call: TRBV7-8; cdr3_aa: ASSLLDRSYNEQF
v_call: TRBV7-6; cdr3_aa: ASSLIGFNEQF
v_call: TRBV9; cdr3_aa: ASSVSGSIQETQY